This T cell receptor (beta chain) was retrieved from a study of response to subunit inactivated influenza vaccine. Study-wide findings and caveats: With each seasonal influenza vaccination, the authors suggested, few new T cells are recruited.

TCRdb called the RT-PCR reads again in MiXCR, with one record for every CDR3 protein. The sample includes some 500,000 distinct CDR3 sequences, about 25% of them seen just once. This clonotype was recorded a few times. Its target is unknown. Germline V gives CDR1 MDHEN, CDR2 SYDVKM. This CDR3 spans 15 amino acids. V dropped 4 bases and J dropped 2; count of bases not matched to a gene: 4. The chain carries TRBV28 and TRBJ2-5; 10 nucleotides match TRBD2. Sequencing used CD4+ T cells sorted from PBMCs, obtained around 5 days after vaccination. The clonotype was recovered from a man in his fifties or sixties who received an inactivated influenza vaccine. The CDR3 DNA reads as TGTGCCAGCAGTTCCAGGACTAGCGGACAAGAGACCCAGTACTTC. Amino acids: CASSSRTSGQETQYF.